The clone carrying this T cell receptor (beta chain) came up once. Antigen unknown. The sample is drawn from a study of T-cell reconstitution after alpha-beta-depleted transplantation in children. V shed 4 bases and J 5 bases; nucleotides not matched to a gene: 11. The CDR3 consists of 16 residues. The germline CDR1 and CDR2 sequences are MNHNS and SASEGT. Unique molecular identifiers were incorporated when the TCRbeta library was constructed. TCRdb reprocessed the PCR reads with MiXCR, giving one entry per CDR3 protein. The data contain 800,000 to 1,000,000 distinct CDR3 sequences, about 26% of them singletons. General study points: Several hundred expanded graft clones reportedly gave rise to the alpha-beta T cells present about two months after transplant. Surviving recipient T cells and thymic progenitors produced the high day-60 TCRbeta diversity seen in some patients. Newly produced T cells mostly accounted for T-cell counts and diversity one year post-transplant.

This TCR derives from a boy under two years old who had a stem cell transplant for SCID, so the T cells may come from the graft donor. This chain uses TRBV6-1 with TRBJ1-5; 7 bases line up with TRBD1. This specimen consisted of PBMCs, mostly from graft donor cells, obtained 360 days after TCRalphabeta/CD19-depleted stem cell transplant. Here the CDR3 reads CASSAGLDRAHQPQHF. DNA for the CDR3: TGTGCCAGCAGTGCCGGACTAGACAGGGCGCATCAGCCCCAGCATTTT.